This T cell receptor beta chain was identified during a study of blood T cells in healthy people across ages. Each donor had approximately 10 milliliters of peripheral blood drawn. Losses at the gene ends were 0 bases for V and 6 bases for J; bases not matched to a gene: 11. Germline-derived CDR1 and CDR2 are MGHRA and YSYEKL. The CDR3 loop spans 17 amino acids. A second PCR of about 7 to 12 cycles used a sample-barcoded 5' primer and a J-beta primer mix. TCRdb fed the 5' RACE reads into MiXCR, producing one record per CDR3 protein. The sample yields about 1.8 million distinct CDR3 sequences, just under 50% seen once.

The rearrangement links TRBV4-1 to TRBJ2-3; 8 bases match TRBD1. The specimen sequenced was blood. The TCR comes from a woman between 35 and 50 years old in good health. CDR3 sequence reads: CASSQDADRGQRDTQYF. CDR3 in DNA: TGCGCCAGCAGCCAAGATGCCGACAGGGGTCAGCGGGATACGCAGTATTTT.